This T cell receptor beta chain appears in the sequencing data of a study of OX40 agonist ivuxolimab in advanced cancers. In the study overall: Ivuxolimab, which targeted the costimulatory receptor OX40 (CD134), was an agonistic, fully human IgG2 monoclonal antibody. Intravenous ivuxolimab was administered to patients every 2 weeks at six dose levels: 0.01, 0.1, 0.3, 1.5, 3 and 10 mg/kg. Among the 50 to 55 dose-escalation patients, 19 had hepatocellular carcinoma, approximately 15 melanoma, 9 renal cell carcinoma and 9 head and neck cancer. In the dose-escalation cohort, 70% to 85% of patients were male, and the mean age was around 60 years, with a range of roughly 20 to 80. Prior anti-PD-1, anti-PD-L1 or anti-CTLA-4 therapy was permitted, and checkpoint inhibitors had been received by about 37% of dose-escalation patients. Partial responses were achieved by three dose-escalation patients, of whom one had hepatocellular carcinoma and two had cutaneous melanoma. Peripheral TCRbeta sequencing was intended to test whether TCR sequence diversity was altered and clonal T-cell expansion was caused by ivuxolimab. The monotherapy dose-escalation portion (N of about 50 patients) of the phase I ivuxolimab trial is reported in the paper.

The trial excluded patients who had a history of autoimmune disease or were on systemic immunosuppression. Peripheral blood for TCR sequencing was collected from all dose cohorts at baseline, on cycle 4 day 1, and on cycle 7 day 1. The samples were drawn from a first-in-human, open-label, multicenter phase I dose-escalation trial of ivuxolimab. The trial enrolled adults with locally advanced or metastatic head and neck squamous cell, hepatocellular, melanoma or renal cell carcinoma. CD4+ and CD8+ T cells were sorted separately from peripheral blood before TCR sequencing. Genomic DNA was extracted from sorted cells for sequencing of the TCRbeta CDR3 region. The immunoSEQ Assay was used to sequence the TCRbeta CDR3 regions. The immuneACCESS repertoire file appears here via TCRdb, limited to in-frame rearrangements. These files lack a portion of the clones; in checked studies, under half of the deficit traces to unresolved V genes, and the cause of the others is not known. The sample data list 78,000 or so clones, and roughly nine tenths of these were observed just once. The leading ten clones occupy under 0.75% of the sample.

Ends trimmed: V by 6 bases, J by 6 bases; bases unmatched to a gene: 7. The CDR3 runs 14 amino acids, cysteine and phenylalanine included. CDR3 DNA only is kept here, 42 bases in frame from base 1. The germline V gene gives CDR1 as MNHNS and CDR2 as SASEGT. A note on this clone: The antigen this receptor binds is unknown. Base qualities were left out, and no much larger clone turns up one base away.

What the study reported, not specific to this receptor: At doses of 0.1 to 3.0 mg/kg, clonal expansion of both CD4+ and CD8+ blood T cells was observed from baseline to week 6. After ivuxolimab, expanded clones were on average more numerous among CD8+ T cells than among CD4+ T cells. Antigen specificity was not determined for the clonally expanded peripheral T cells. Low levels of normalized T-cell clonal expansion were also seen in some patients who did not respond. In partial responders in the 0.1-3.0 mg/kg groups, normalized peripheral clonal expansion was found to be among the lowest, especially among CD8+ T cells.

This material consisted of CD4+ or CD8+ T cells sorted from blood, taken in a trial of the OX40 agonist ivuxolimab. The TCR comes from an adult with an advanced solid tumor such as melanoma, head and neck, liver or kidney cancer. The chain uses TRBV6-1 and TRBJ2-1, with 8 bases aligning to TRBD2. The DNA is TGTGCCAGCAGGACCGCCGGGACTAGCAATGAGCAGTTCTTC. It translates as CASRTAGTSNEQFF.